The 29 T cell receptor beta chains reported below all come from one sample, sequenced in a study of graft-versus-host responses after intestinal transplantation. These TCRs' antigens remain unknown. Profiling relied on immunoSEQ multiplex PCR, and the TCRdb table lists in-frame clones only, not all of them. The table has more than 65,000 clones, about 94% seen once; the top ten hold less than 0.65%. Here the sequenced sample was unstimulated CD8+ T cells sorted from spleen or lymph node cells, taken before intestinal transplant. All receptors derive from a human donor who received an intestinal transplant.

The chain is built from TRBV4-1 and TRBJ2-3; TRBD1 matches at 9 bases. This CDR3 has 16 residues. Per germline, CDR1 MGHRA and CDR2 YSYEKL. J was trimmed by 6 bases and V by 3 bases; bases with no gene match: 10. CDR3 sequence (DNA): TGCGCCAGCAGCCAGCCGGGACAGGGACTAAGGGATACGCAGTATTTT. This codes for CASSQPGQGLRDTQYF.

The chain couples TRBV30 to TRBJ1-2; D call uncertain. This CDR3 is 13 amino acids long. Trimming pared 7 bases from V and 5 bases from J, leaving 17 bases between. Germline CDR1 GTSNPN, CDR2 SVGIG (reference sequence). In nucleotides, the CDR3 is TGTGCCTACCCGGACTCGGCTTCTTATGGCTACACCTTC. Amino acid sequence: CAYPDSASYGYTF. Full variable domain (remainder filled in from reference TRBV30 and TRBJ1-2): SQTIHQWPATLVQPVGSPLSLECTVEGTSNPNLYWYRQAAGRGLQLLFYSVGIGQISSEVPQNLSASRPQDRQFILSSKKLLLSDSGFYLCAYPDSASYGYTFGSGTRLTVV.

The chain uses TRBV6-1 and TRBJ1-3; no definite D call. Germline values: CDR1 MNHNS, CDR2 SASEGT. The CDR3 consists of 12 residues. Trimming took off 7 bases at V and 3 bases at J, with 7 bases between the two ends. CDR3 nucleotides: TGTGCCAGCACTGGGCATGGAAACACCATATATTTT. Its protein product is CASTGHGNTIYF.

The genes are TRBV4-1 and TRBJ1-3, with no clear D. Germline loops: CDR1 MGHRA, CDR2 YSYEKL. Trimming removed 1 base from V and 2 bases from J, with 9 bases in between. This CDR3 has 15 residues. The chain's CDR3 is CASSQGRITGNTIYF. The DNA for the CDR3 is TGCGCCAGCAGCCAAGGGCGCATAACTGGAAACACCATATATTTT.

The chain couples TRBV11-2 to TRBJ2-2; the D gene is possibly TRBD1 (5 bases). CDR1 and CDR2 from the germline V gene are SGHAT and FQNNGV. Trimming cost V 4 bases and J 0 bases, with 12 bases left between them. CDR3 size: 16 residues. CDR3 bases: TGTGCCAGCAGCTACTACAGGCACCCGAACACCGGGGAGCTGTTTTTT. Its protein is CASSYYRHPNTGELFF.

This clone has only one observation. V gene TRBV6-1 combines with J gene TRBJ1-1; 8 bases match TRBD1. The CDR3 covers 17 residues. Trimming at V came to 1 base and at J to 8 bases, leaving 15 bases not matched to a gene. Per the germline V gene, CDR1 is MNHNS and CDR2 is SASEGT. The CDR3 region is CASSEDPLTGTGKEAFF. In DNA form, the CDR3 reads TGTGCCAGCAGTGAAGATCCCCTTACGGGGACAGGTAAAGAAGCTTTCTTT.

The chain couples TRBV5-4 to TRBJ2-2; 8 positions agree with TRBD1. The germline gives CDR1 SGHNT, CDR2 YYREEE (reference sequence). Trimming took 2 bases from V and 0 from J; bases not matched to a gene: 6. This CDR3 comprises 17 residues. CDR3 bases: TGTGCCAGCAGCTTTAGCCCGACAGGGGCGAACACCGGGGAGCTGTTTTTT. Amino acid sequence: CASSFSPTGANTGELFF.

This chain links TRBV25-1 with TRBJ2-3, with a weak D call TRBD2 (5 bases). The CDR3 is 17 residues long. Deletions cut 1 base from V and 0 bases from J, with 14 bases between. Germline V lookup: CDR1 MGHDK, CDR2 SYGVNS. The CDR3 region is CASSELRAISSTDTQYF. CDR3 coding DNA: TGTGCCAGCAGTGAATTGAGGGCTATCTCTAGCACAGATACGCAGTATTTT.

V gene TRBV14 combines with J gene TRBJ1-2, with D perhaps TRBD1 (5 bases). V was pared by 1 base and J by 8 bases, with 17 bases between. Germline V gene data show CDR1 as SGHDN and CDR2 as FVKESK. The CDR3 totals 15 residues. The CDR3 DNA sequence: TGTGCCAGCAGCCAAGGGGGGGAAGTAGGTGGCGGCTACACCTTC. This codes for CASSQGGEVGGGYTF.

The genes are TRBV30 and TRBJ2-2; 7 bases are a match to TRBD1. CDR3 size: 14 residues. Germline CDR1 reads GTSNPN; CDR2 reads SVGIG (reference sequence). V shed 5 bases, J shed 6 bases, and the junction held 9 bases outside the gene matches. CDR3 sequence (DNA): TGTGCCTGGGTTAACGAGGGGGCTCCCGGGGAGCTGTTTTTT. Amino acids: CAWVNEGAPGELFF. The complete variable domain, with remaining parts taken from reference TRBV30 and TRBJ2-2, reads SQTIHQWPATLVQPVGSPLSLECTVEGTSNPNLYWYRQAAGRGLQLLFYSVGIGQISSEVPQNLSASRPQDRQFILSSKKLLLSDSGFYLCAWVNEGAPGELFFGEGSRLTVL.

The chain combines TRBV28 with TRBJ2-3; TRBD2 might be the D (5 bases). CDR3 length: 15 residues. Germline V gives CDR1 MDHEN, CDR2 SYDVKM. The V end lost 7 bases, the J end lost 2 bases, and 16 bases lay between the germline ends. DNA of the CDR3: TGTGCCAGCACCCGGGGTGAGGTTGCCACAGATACGCAGTATTTT. This codes for CASTRGEVATDTQYF.

The J gene is TRBJ2-7, the V gene TRBV14, with a possible D match to TRBD1 (5 bases). Per the germline V gene, CDR1 is SGHDN and CDR2 is FVKESK. V lost 0 bases and J lost 4, with 16 bases in between. CDR3 length: 16 residues. The CDR3 sequence is CASSQDHFRAPYEQYF. In DNA, the CDR3 is TGTGCCAGCAGCCAAGATCACTTCAGGGCACCTTACGAGCAGTACTTC.

The chain recombines TRBV7-9 with TRBJ2-1; 7 nucleotides match TRBD2. The CDR3 extends over 15 amino acids. Looked up from germline, CDR1 is SEHNR and CDR2 is FQNEAQ (reference sequence). The ends lost 4 bases at V and 6 bases at J; junction bases unmatched: 9. The CDR3, as DNA: TGTGCCAGCAGCTCATGGACTAGTAGTTCCAATGAGCAGTTCTTC. Translated, it gives CASSSWTSSSNEQFF.

The chain recombines TRBV7-9 with TRBJ1-1; 8 bases are a match to TRBD1. J lost 4 bases, V lost 3 bases, and 16 bases had no gene match. The CDR3 runs to 18 residues. Germline V gene sequence: CDR1 SEHNR, CDR2 FQNEAQ (reference sequence). The CDR3 DNA reads TGTGCCAGCAGCTTGGGAACCTGGACAGGGCAAGTGAGCACTGAAGCTTTCTTT. This translates into CASSLGTWTGQVSTEAFF.

The chain has TRBV28 and TRBJ2-5; weak D call: TRBD1 (6 bases). The germline gives CDR1 MDHEN, CDR2 SYDVKM. The CDR3 sequence is 14 residues long. Trimming took 2 bases from V and 3 from J, leaving 10 bases between them. In nucleotides, the CDR3 is TGTGCCAGCAGTTTACGAGAGGGGGAAGAGACCCAGTACTTC. Translated, it gives CASSLREGEETQYF.

The rearrangement links TRBV11-2 to TRBJ2-1; 13 nucleotides line up with TRBD2. CDR1 is SGHAT, CDR2 FQNNGV, per germline. The V segment lost 1 base and the J segment 3 bases; nucleotides outside the gene matches: 9. The CDR3 loop spans 19 amino acids. CDR3 residues: CASSLAFAGLAGHYNEQFF. CDR3 nucleotide sequence: TGTGCCAGCAGCTTAGCCTTCGCGGGACTAGCGGGACACTACAATGAGCAGTTCTTC.

The rearrangement uses TRBV6-6 and TRBJ1-5; no definite D call. This CDR3 has 15 residues. Looked up from germline, CDR1 is MNHNY and CDR2 is SVGAGI (reference sequence). V was cut by 2 bases and J by 4 bases, with 12 bases left in between. The CDR3 protein is CASSYLDGINQPQHF. The DNA for the CDR3 is TGTGCCAGCAGTTACCTAGACGGAATTAATCAGCCCCAGCATTTT.

DNA for the CDR3: TGCGCCAGCAGCTTGGGGGCGTACAATGAGCAGTTCTTC. Its translation is CASSLGAYNEQFF. The V and J genes are TRBV5-1 and TRBJ2-1; D unresolved. V lost 0 bases to trimming and J lost 4 bases, with 5 bases between them. Germline V lookup: CDR1 SGHRS, CDR2 YFSETQ. The CDR3 contains 13 residues.

The J gene is TRBJ1-5, the V gene TRBV4-1, with D possibly matching TRBD1 (6 bases). This CDR3 region has 18 residues. Trimming cost V 3 bases and J 0 bases, with 18 bases left between them. In germline, CDR1 is MGHRA, CDR2 YSYEKL. CDR3 bases: TGCGCCAGCAGCCAGGACGGACAGTCGTATTATAGCAATCAGCCCCAGCATTTT. It is translated as CASSQDGQSYYSNQPQHF.

The rearrangement uses TRBV28 and TRBJ1-1; 11 positions agree with TRBD1. The germline gives CDR1 MDHEN, CDR2 SYDVKM. This CDR3 has 14 amino acids. V shed 5 bases, J shed 5 bases, and the junction held 4 bases outside the gene matches. CDR3 nucleotide sequence: TGTGCCAGCAGTGAAGGACAGGGGGCGACTGAAGCTTTCTTT. Encoded protein: CASSEGQGATEAFF.

The rearrangement joins TRBV7-8 to TRBJ2-1; either TRBD1 or TRBD2 may supply D (5 bases each). This CDR3 is built from 16 residues. V gave up 4 bases and J gave up 3 bases, with 16 bases separating them. Germline CDR1 is SGHVS and CDR2 is FQNEAQ. This chain's CDR3 is CASSSYWGTHYNEQFF. The DNA for the CDR3 is TGTGCCAGCAGCTCCTATTGGGGGACGCACTACAATGAGCAGTTCTTC.

The V and J genes are TRBV4-1 and TRBJ1-3, with 7 bases aligning to TRBD1. CDR3 length equals 16 residues. Trimming at V came to 3 bases and at J to 0 bases, leaving 5 bases not matched to a gene. Per germline, CDR1 MGHRA and CDR2 YSYEKL. CDR3 coding DNA: TGCGCCAGCAGCCACCCGACAGGGACCTCTGGAAACACCATATATTTT. Translating gives CASSHPTGTSGNTIYF.

This rearrangement joins TRBV9 to TRBJ2-7; 7 nucleotides line up with TRBD2. Germline CDR1 and CDR2: SGDLS and YYNGEE. This CDR3 region has 16 residues. The junction had 9 bases not matched to a gene; V was cut back by 0 bases and J by 3 bases. CDR3 sequence: CASSVGGCGGYYEQYF. DNA of the CDR3: TGTGCCAGCAGCGTAGGGGGTTGCGGGGGATACTACGAGCAGTACTTC.

This chain connects TRBV5-4 to TRBJ2-7; 7 nucleotides match TRBD2. CDR3 length: 15 amino acids. In germline, CDR1 is SGHNT, CDR2 YYREEE (reference sequence). Unmatched junction bases numbered 7, after V lost 0 bases and J lost 4 bases. The CDR3 is CASSLELAGVYEQYF. CDR3 sequence (DNA): TGTGCCAGCAGCTTGGAATTAGCGGGCGTTTACGAGCAGTACTTC.

This chain uses TRBV6-5 with TRBJ2-4; 10 bases are shared with TRBD1. Germline V CDR1 and CDR2: MNHEY, SVGAGI. This CDR3 region has 14 residues. With V trimmed by 5 bases and J by 8 bases, 6 bases remained unmatched. The CDR3 DNA is TGTGCCAGCAGTCCGGGACAGGGGAGGGACATTCAGTACTTC. The encoded protein is CASSPGQGRDIQYF.

The chain employs TRBV27 and TRBJ1-1; unclear D gene. The V gene lost 4 bases and the J gene lost 1 base, with 22 bases spanning the gap. The CDR3 is 18 residues long. The germline V gene has CDR1 MNHEY and CDR2 SMNVEV (reference sequence). The CDR3 DNA reads TGTGCCAGCAGTTCCCTCCCCGGCAGTTCCCGACCGAACACTGAAGCTTTCTTT. Encoded protein: CASSSLPGSSRPNTEAFF.

This chain connects TRBV5-1 to TRBJ2-7, with TRBD2 matching over 8 bases. In germline, CDR1 is SGHRS, CDR2 YFSETQ. V dropped 2 bases and J dropped 4; count of bases not matched to a gene: 5. The CDR3 extends over 14 amino acids. In DNA, the CDR3 is TGCGCCAGCAGCTTAGCGGGGGCCGGGTACGAGCAGTACTTC. Protein product: CASSLAGAGYEQYF.

V usage is TRBV5-4 and J usage is TRBJ2-6, with D possibly being TRBD2 (6 bases). The ends were cut back, 0 bases at V and 0 bases at J, with 16 bases in the middle. Germline assignment: CDR1 SGHNT and CDR2 YYREEE (reference sequence). This CDR3 has 19 amino acids. The CDR3 protein is CASSLGLGGVDSGANVLTF. The CDR3 nucleotides are TGTGCCAGCAGCTTGGGGCTCGGCGGGGTGGACTCTGGGGCCAACGTCCTGACTTTC.

The genes are TRBV18 and TRBJ2-2; maybe TRBD2 (6 bases). With 2 bases removed from V and 4 bases from J, the gap between germline ends came to 11 bases. The CDR3 is made up of 15 amino acids. Germline CDR1 reads KGHSH; CDR2 reads LQKENI. CDR3 nucleotides: TGTGCCAGCTCACCATATGAGGGAGGCACCGGGGAGCTGTTTTTT. It specifies CASSPYEGGTGELFF.